Listed below are T cell receptor beta chains from one sample, sequenced in a study of shared clonotypes between healthy human individuals. Data came from immunoSEQ multiplex PCR; TCRdb stores just in-frame clones and leaves some out. The sample lists about 610,000 clones, about 96% occurring once. Input material: naive CD4+ T cells sorted from blood. Receptors originate from a woman in her 30s in good health. Both conserved end residues are part of each CDR3. The D gene is left open where the match is weak. Rows may omit the clone size; those that give it use once, few, many or a size class.

clone_size d_call j_call v_call cdr3_aa cdr3_nt
- - TRBJ2-1 TRBV19 CASSRRGYEQFF TGTGCCAGTAGCAGAAGGGGATATGAGCAGTTCTTC
- - TRBJ2-1 TRBV5-4 CASSAGRDSYNEQFF TGTGCCAGCAGCGCGGGGCGCGACTCCTACAATGAGCAGTTCTTC
- - TRBJ1-2 TRBV28 CASVGPEGYGYTF TGTGCCAGCGTCGGACCGGAGGGGTATGGCTACACCTTC
- - TRBJ2-2 TRBV5-1 CASSLAVGGGELFF TGCGCCAGCAGCTTGGCCGTGGGCGGCGGGGAGCTGTTTTTT
- TRBD1 TRBJ1-1 TRBV6-5 CASSGQGRGTEAFF TGTGCCAGCAGCGGACAGGGCCGGGGCACTGAAGCTTTCTTT
- - TRBJ2-7 TRBV5-4 CASSLAESGRYEQYF TGTGCCAGCAGCTTGGCTGAGTCAGGGCGCTACGAGCAGTACTTC
once - TRBJ1-3 TRBV19 CASSITGSSGNTIYF TGTGCCAGTAGTATTACCGGCAGCTCTGGAAACACCATATATTTT
- - TRBJ1-6 TRBV27 CASRQGSYNSPLHF TGTGCCAGCAGACAGGGATCCTATAATTCACCCCTCCACTTT
- - TRBJ2-5 TRBV19 CASSTRDDQETQYF TGTGCCAGTAGTACCCGGGACGACCAAGAGACCCAGTACTTC
- - TRBJ2-6 TRBV5-6 CASSFSSGAWGANVLTF TGTGCCAGCAGCTTTTCATCAGGCGCCTGGGGGGCCAACGTCCTGACTTTC
- TRBD1 TRBJ1-1 TRBV2 CASRNDRGSTEAFF TGTGCCAGCAGAAATGACAGGGGGAGCACTGAAGCTTTCTTT
- TRBD1 TRBJ2-2 TRBV9 CASSVLPGQGASGTGELFF TGTGCCAGCAGCGTCCTACCGGGACAGGGGGCCTCCGGGACCGGGGAGCTGTTTTTT
- - TRBJ1-5 TRBV19 CASSIRLNQPQHF TGTGCCAGTAGTATCCGTCTCAATCAGCCCCAGCATTTT
once - TRBJ2-3 TRBV11-2 CASSPGQPRTDTQYF TGTGCCAGCAGCCCCGGACAGCCACGCACAGATACGCAGTATTTT
- - TRBJ1-5 TRBV19 CASSLPGANQPQHF TGTGCCAGTAGTCTGCCGGGAGCTAATCAGCCCCAGCATTTT
once TRBD1 TRBJ1-1 TRBV19 CASTPLTGVGASRLAFF TGTGCCAGTACCCCCCTGACAGGGGTCGGCGCTTCCCGCCTAGCTTTCTTT
- TRBD2 TRBJ2-1 TRBV6-5 CASSSGAGAIVEQFF TGTGCCAGCAGTTCCGGAGCGGGAGCGATTGTCGAGCAGTTCTTC
- TRBD2 TRBJ2-3 TRBV9 CASSLTAGGTDTQYF TGTGCCAGCAGCTTGACAGCGGGAGGCACAGATACGCAGTATTTT
- TRBD2 TRBJ2-6 TRBV18 CASSPRTSGSGANVLTF TGTGCCAGCTCTCCTCGGACTAGCGGATCAGGGGCCAACGTCCTGACTTTC
- - TRBJ1-2 TRBV25-1 CASSESGRAEDGYTF TGTGCCAGCAGTGAATCCGGCAGGGCTGAGGATGGCTACACCTTC
- - TRBJ2-1 TRBV10-3 CAISLGEEDEQFF TGTGCCATCAGTCTAGGCGAGGAGGATGAGCAGTTCTTC
- TRBD1 TRBJ2-3 TRBV15 CATSRDLQGVTDTQYF TGTGCCACCAGCAGAGATTTGCAGGGGGTCACAGATACGCAGTATTTT
- - TRBJ1-2 TRBV7-3 CASSLGSGPSYGYTF TGTGCCAGCAGCTTAGGCTCAGGGCCCAGTTATGGCTACACCTTC
- - TRBJ2-3 TRBV28 CASISGSILADTQYF TGTGCCAGCATTAGTGGGAGTATTTTGGCAGATACGCAGTATTTT
- - TRBJ2-5 TRBV5-1 CASSLAFGARRYQETQYF TGCGCCAGCAGCTTGGCCTTTGGTGCTAGGAGGTACCAAGAGACCCAGTACTTC
- - TRBJ2-3 TRBV5-1 CASSFGLRDTQYF TGCGCCAGCAGCTTTGGACTGAGAGATACGCAGTATTTT
- TRBD1 TRBJ1-3 TRBV29-1 CSVTQNRGPGNTIYF TGCAGCGTCACCCAAAACAGGGGACCTGGAAACACCATATATTTT
- TRBD1 TRBJ1-2 TRBV30 CACTGQGLPYGYTF TGTGCCTGCACGGGACAGGGGCTACCCTATGGCTACACCTTC
few - TRBJ1-2 TRBV6-5 CATARELGGYTF TGTGCCACCGCCCGGGAGTTGGGGGGCTACACCTTC
- TRBD2 TRBJ2-1 TRBV2 CATKAAGDMFF TGTGCCACCAAGGCTGCGGGAGATATGTTCTTC
- - TRBJ2-3 TRBV28 CASSFTGTLTDTQYF TGTGCCAGCAGTTTTACCGGGACTCTCACAGATACGCAGTATTTT
- - TRBJ1-1 TRBV28 CASSSTGRRAFF TGTGCCAGCAGTTCTACAGGGCGCAGGGCTTTCTTT
- TRBD2 TRBJ2-7 TRBV6-1 CASSSASGFPSEQYF TGTGCCAGCAGCTCAGCTAGCGGGTTTCCCTCCGAGCAGTACTTC
- - TRBJ1-2 TRBV7-6 CASSLAQNYGYTF TGTGCCAGCAGCTTAGCCCAGAACTATGGCTACACCTTC
- - TRBJ2-7 TRBV7-2 CASSPGGLTGGTSEQYF TGTGCCAGCAGCCCAGGGGGTCTAACGGGAGGAACGTCCGAGCAGTACTTC
- - TRBJ2-1 TRBV11-2 CASSLNGDYNEQFF TGTGCCAGCAGCTTGAACGGGGATTACAATGAGCAGTTCTTC
- TRBD1 TRBJ1-1 TRBV30 CAWRRTGTGGTEAFF TGTGCCTGGAGGCGAACCGGGACAGGGGGTACTGAAGCTTTCTTT
- TRBD1 TRBJ1-5 TRBV19 CASSIDGTGGPGQPQHF TGTGCCAGTAGTATCGACGGGACAGGGGGCCCCGGGCAGCCCCAGCATTTT
- TRBD2 TRBJ2-1 TRBV28 CASSRGLAPINEQFF TGTGCCAGCAGTCGGGGACTAGCTCCCATCAATGAGCAGTTCTTC
once - TRBJ2-3 TRBV27 CASRKWGTDTQYF TGTGCCAGCAGGAAGTGGGGCACAGATACGCAGTATTTT
- - TRBJ2-3 TRBV27 CASSRSTDTQYF TGTGCCAGCAGTCGTAGCACAGATACGCAGTATTTT
- TRBD2 TRBJ2-5 TRBV28 CASSFSSRGVKGVSETQYF TGTGCCAGCAGTTTCTCGTCTCGGGGGGTTAAGGGTGTATCGGAGACCCAGTACTTC
- - TRBJ1-1 TRBV6-6 CASSYPQGTEAFF TGTGCCAGCAGTTACCCCCAGGGAACTGAAGCTTTCTTT
- - TRBJ1-2 TRBV5-8 CASSPRDGFNYGYTF TGTGCCAGCAGCCCCCGGGACGGCTTTAACTATGGCTACACCTTC
- TRBD2 TRBJ2-3 TRBV7-3 CASSLTGTSGTFYTDTQYF TGTGCCAGCAGCTTAACGGGGACTAGCGGGACCTTCTACACAGATACGCAGTATTTT
- - TRBJ1-2 TRBV5-6 CASSYSGTAAYGYTF TGTGCCAGCAGCTACTCGGGGACCGCGGCCTATGGCTACACCTTC
- TRBD2 TRBJ2-7 TRBV6-1 CASSAGPWGREGYEQYF TGTGCCAGCAGTGCGGGGCCTTGGGGGCGGGAGGGCTACGAGCAGTACTTC
- TRBD2 TRBJ2-2 TRBV5-1 CASSLGLAGEAGELFF TGCGCCAGCAGCTTGGGACTAGCGGGAGAGGCCGGGGAGCTGTTTTTT
- - TRBJ2-1 TRBV7-9 CASSPRGQTGYNEQFF TGTGCCAGCAGCCCCCGGGGCCAGACAGGATACAATGAGCAGTTCTTC
- - TRBJ2-3 TRBV19 CASSPFVGRADTQYF TGTGCCAGTAGCCCCTTCGTGGGTAGGGCAGATACGCAGTATTTT
- - TRBJ2-3 TRBV4-1 CASSQGGATDTQYF TGCGCCAGCAGCCAAGGCGGGGCGACAGATACGCAGTATTTT
- - TRBJ2-4 TRBV6-5 CASSWDGNIQYF TGTGCCAGCAGTTGGGACGGAAACATTCAGTACTTC
- - TRBJ2-1 TRBV7-8 CASSEPPWVARHEQFF TGTGCCAGCAGCGAGCCCCCGTGGGTAGCGAGGCATGAGCAGTTCTTC
- - TRBJ2-2 TRBV27 CASSSANTGELFF TGTGCCAGCAGTAGTGCGAACACCGGGGAGCTGTTTTTT
- TRBD1 TRBJ2-5 TRBV6-5 CASSPTYRGETQYF TGTGCCAGCAGTCCCACTTACAGGGGGGAGACCCAGTACTTC
- TRBD1 TRBJ2-7 TRBV5-1 CASSPDRAYEQYF TGCGCCAGCAGTCCGGACAGGGCCTACGAGCAGTACTTC
- TRBD2 TRBJ2-7 TRBV5-6 CASSTSGTSEQYF TGTGCCAGCAGCACTAGCGGAACTAGCGAGCAGTACTTC
- - TRBJ1-2 TRBV28 CASSGQGYGYTF TGTGCCAGCTCGGGGCAGGGCTATGGCTACACCTTC